This section outlines one T cell receptor beta chain sequence together with its context. This sample is drawn from a study of early T cells in non-severe SARS-CoV-2 infection. The V gene's germline CDR1 is SGHTA and CDR2 FQGTGA. This CDR3 spans 16 amino acids. Trimming cost V 3 bases and J 8 bases, with 17 bases left between them. Unique molecular identifiers were attached to individual cDNA molecules. Each CDR3 protein gets one entry after TCRdb re-called the 5' RACE reads with MiXCR. The sample yields 85,000 to 90,000 distinct CDR3 sequences, around 15% seen once. This sequence originates from an adult who was a healthcare worker with PCR-confirmed SARS-CoV-2 infection or an uninfected control (not recorded which). Sequencing was performed on whole blood. The chain joins TRBV7-3 to TRBJ1-6, with D maybe TRBD1 (6 bases). Here the CDR3 reads CASSFPPDRPYSPLHF. In DNA, the CDR3 is TGTGCCAGCAGCTTTCCCCCGGACAGACCCTATTCACCCCTCCACTTT.